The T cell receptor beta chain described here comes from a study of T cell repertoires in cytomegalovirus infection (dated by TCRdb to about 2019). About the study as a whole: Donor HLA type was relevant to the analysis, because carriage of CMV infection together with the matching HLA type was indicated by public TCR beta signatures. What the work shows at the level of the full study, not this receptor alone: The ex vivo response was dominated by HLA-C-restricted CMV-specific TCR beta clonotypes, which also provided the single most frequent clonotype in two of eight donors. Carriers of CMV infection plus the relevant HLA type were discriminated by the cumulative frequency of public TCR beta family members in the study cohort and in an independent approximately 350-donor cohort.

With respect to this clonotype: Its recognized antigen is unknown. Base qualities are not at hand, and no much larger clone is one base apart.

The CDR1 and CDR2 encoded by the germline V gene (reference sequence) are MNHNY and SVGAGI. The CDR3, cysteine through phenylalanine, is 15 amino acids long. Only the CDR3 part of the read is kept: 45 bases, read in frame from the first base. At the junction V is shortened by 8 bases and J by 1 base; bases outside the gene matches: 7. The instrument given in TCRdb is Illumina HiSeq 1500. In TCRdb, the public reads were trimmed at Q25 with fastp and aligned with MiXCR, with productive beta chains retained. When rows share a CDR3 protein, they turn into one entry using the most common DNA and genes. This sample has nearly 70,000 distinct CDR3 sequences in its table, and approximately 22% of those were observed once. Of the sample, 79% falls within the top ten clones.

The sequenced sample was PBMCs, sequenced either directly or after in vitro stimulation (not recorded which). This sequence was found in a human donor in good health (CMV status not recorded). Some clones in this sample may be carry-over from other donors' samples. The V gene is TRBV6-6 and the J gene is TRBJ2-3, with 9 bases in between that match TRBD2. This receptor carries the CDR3 CASGRGGGGTDTQYF. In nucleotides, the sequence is TGTGCCAGCGGACGCGGCGGGGGGGGCACAGATACGCAGTATTTT.